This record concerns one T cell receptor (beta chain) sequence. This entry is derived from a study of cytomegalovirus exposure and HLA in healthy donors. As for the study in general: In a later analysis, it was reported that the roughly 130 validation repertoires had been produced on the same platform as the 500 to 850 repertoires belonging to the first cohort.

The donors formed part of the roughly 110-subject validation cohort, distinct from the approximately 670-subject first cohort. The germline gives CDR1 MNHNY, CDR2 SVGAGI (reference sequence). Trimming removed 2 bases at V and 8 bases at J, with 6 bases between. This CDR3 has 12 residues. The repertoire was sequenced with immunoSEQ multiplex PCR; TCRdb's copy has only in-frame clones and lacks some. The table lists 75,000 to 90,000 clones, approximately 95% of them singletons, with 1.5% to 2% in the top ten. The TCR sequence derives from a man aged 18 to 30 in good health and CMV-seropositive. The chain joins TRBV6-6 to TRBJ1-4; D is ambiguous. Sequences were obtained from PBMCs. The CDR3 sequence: CASSYMREKLFF. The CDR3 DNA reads TGTGCCAGCAGTTACATGAGGGAAAAACTGTTTTTT.